The rows below give T cell receptor beta chains drawn from one sample of a study of shared clonotypes between healthy human individuals. TCRdb keeps only in-frame clones here, not all; method: immunoSEQ multiplex PCR. The sample has about 2,100,000 clones; under 95% are singletons. The specimen was naive CD8+ T cells from PBMCs. All receptors derive from a man aged 18 to 35 in good health. Some clones in this sample may be carry-over from other donors' samples. Both conserved end residues are part of each CDR3. Each record gives: clone size, J gene, V gene, D gene, CDR3 DNA, CDR3 protein. The D gene is left open where the match is weak. Only some rows state a clone size, as once, few, many or a class for expanded clones.

. | TRBJ2-7 | TRBV19 | . | TGTGCCAGTAGTACCCTAGCGAGCGAGCAGTACTTC | CASSTLASEQYF
. | TRBJ2-7 | TRBV7-8 | . | TGTGCCAGCAGCTACCGGGACACCAACTCCTACGAGCAGTACTTC | CASSYRDTNSYEQYF
. | TRBJ2-4 | TRBV7-9 | . | TGTGCCAGCAGCTTAGGGTTTATGACTGACCCCCCGAGGTACTTC | CASSLGFMTDPPRYF
once | TRBJ2-5 | TRBV9 | TRBD2 | TGTGCCAGCAGCGTAGAGGCTAGCGGGGGGGAGACCCAGTACTTC | CASSVEASGGETQYF
. | TRBJ2-1 | TRBV10-3 | . | TGTGCCATCAGTGTCCCCATTGGATTGAGCTACAATGAGCAGTTCTTC | CAISVPIGLSYNEQFF
. | TRBJ2-5 | TRBV28 | . | TGTGCCAGCAGCTCTACTTACCAAGAGACCCAGTACTTC | CASSSTYQETQYF
. | TRBJ1-5 | TRBV4-1 | TRBD1 | TGCGCCAGCAGCTTTCGGACAGGACTCAATCAGCCCCAGCATTTT | CASSFRTGLNQPQHF
. | TRBJ2-5 | TRBV18 | . | TGTGCCAGCTCACCACCTGTTCCGCATGGGGGCCAGTACTTC | CASSPPVPHGGQYF
. | TRBJ2-3 | TRBV4-1 | TRBD2 | TGCGCCAGCAGCCAGACTAGCGGGAGGGTGAGGGCAGATACGCAGTATTTT | CASSQTSGRVRADTQYF
. | TRBJ2-3 | TRBV4-1 | . | TGCGCCAGCAGACCAGGACCCAGCACAGATACGCAGTATTTT | CASRPGPSTDTQYF